The 23 T cell receptor beta chains below all came from one sample that was sequenced in a study of CD8 T cells in ankylosing spondylitis. MiXCR, run by TCRdb on the 5' RACE reads, gives a single entry per CDR3 protein. The sample shows 10,000 to 15,000 distinct CDR3 sequences, over 2.5% of them seen only once. Sequencing input: blood, either unsorted or a sorted T cell fraction (not recorded which). These TCRs come from a male donor with ankylosing spondylitis or in good health (not recorded which).

This clonotype was recorded at least ten times. The CDR3, as DNA: TGTGCCAGCAGCGTAGTGGGCAGGGGAGGTTGGGACACTGAAGCTTTCTTT. It specifies CASSVVGRGGWDTEAFF. The rearrangement uses TRBV9 and TRBJ1-1; D might be TRBD1 (6 bases). The CDR3 is 17 residues long. Germline assignment: CDR1 SGDLS and CDR2 YYNGEE. V lost 0 bases and J 3 bases, leaving 18 bases between the germline ends.

This clonotype was observed many times. The chain employs TRBV9 and TRBJ1-1; TRBD1 matches 7 bases. This CDR3 has 16 amino acids. Germline lookup yields CDR1 SGDLS and CDR2 YYNGEE. V lost 3 bases and J lost 2; bases outside the gene matches: 10. CDR3 protein: CASSAMGTVLNTEAFF. DNA for the CDR3: TGTGCCAGCAGCGCCATGGGGACAGTTCTAAACACTGAAGCTTTCTTT.

This clonotype appeared many times. This rearrangement joins TRBV9 to TRBJ2-6, with D hard to call. The V gene's germline CDR1 is SGDLS and CDR2 YYNGEE. V was pared by 3 bases and J by 0 bases, with 10 bases between. The CDR3 runs 16 residues. The CDR3 coding sequence is TGTGCCAGCAGCGGGACGGCGACCTCTGGGGCCAACGTCCTGACTTTC. This sequence encodes CASSGTATSGANVLTF.

This clonotype counts as medium-sized. The CDR3 DNA reads as TGTGCCAGCAGCGTAGAGGCACACAACCGAAGGAATGAGCAGTTCTTC. This translates into CASSVEAHNRRNEQFF. The chain carries TRBV9 and TRBJ2-1; D unclear. This CDR3 has 16 amino acids. Germline V CDR1 and CDR2: SGDLS, YYNGEE. Trimming took off 0 bases at V and 7 bases at J, with 17 bases between the two ends.

This clonotype was seen repeatedly, ten times or more. V usage is TRBV9 and J usage is TRBJ2-2, with no clear D. Trimming stripped 0 bases from V and 3 bases from J, with 6 bases between. Germline V gives CDR1 SGDLS, CDR2 YYNGEE. The CDR3 contains 14 residues. CDR3 in DNA: TGTGCCAGCAGCGTAGCGTCCTACACCGGGGAGCTGTTTTTT. The encoded protein is CASSVASYTGELFF.

This clonotype was found many times. The chain links TRBV9 to TRBJ2-6; a weak D match, TRBD1 (6 bases). Germline lookup yields CDR1 SGDLS and CDR2 YYNGEE. Trimming removed 3 bases from V and 0 bases from J, with 13 bases in between. CDR3 size: 17 residues. CDR3 residues: CASSEADSISGANVLTF. DNA of the CDR3: TGTGCCAGCAGCGAGGCGGACAGCATCTCTGGGGCCAACGTCCTGACTTTC.

This clonotype was observed at least ten times. V gene TRBV9 combines with J gene TRBJ2-3; 8 bases align to TRBD2. The germline V gene has CDR1 SGDLS and CDR2 YYNGEE. V was pared by 2 bases and J by 4 bases, with 9 bases of the junction left unmatched. The CDR3 runs to 16 residues. The CDR3: CASSVGGRIEADTQYF. In DNA form, the CDR3 reads TGTGCCAGCAGCGTTGGCGGGAGGATTGAAGCAGATACGCAGTATTTT. The complete variable domain, with remaining parts taken from reference TRBV9 and TRBJ2-3, reads DSGVTQTPKHLITATGQRVTLRCSPRSGDLSVYWYQQSLDQGLQFLIQYYNGEERAKGNILERFSAQQFPDLHSELNLSSLELGDSALYFCASSVGGRIEADTQYFGPGTRLTVL.

This clonotype was seen many times. The V call is TRBV9, the J call TRBJ2-4; no reliable D call. V was clipped by 0 bases and J by 0 bases, with 4 bases between them. The CDR3 is made up of 14 amino acids. Looked up from germline, CDR1 is SGDLS and CDR2 is YYNGEE. CDR3 sequence: CASSVGGAKNIQYF. The CDR3 DNA is TGTGCCAGCAGCGTAGGAGGAGCCAAAAACATTCAGTACTTC.

This clonotype was recorded at least ten times. This chain joins TRBV9 and TRBJ2-5; TRBD1 matches at 7 bases. CDR3 size: 15 residues. Germline CDR1 SGDLS, CDR2 YYNGEE. Trimming cost V 3 bases and J 1 base; bases outside gene matches: 6. The DNA for the CDR3 is TGTGCCAGCAGCGCAACAGGGACAGTCCAAGAGACCCAGTACTTC. Protein product: CASSATGTVQETQYF.

This clonotype was seen ten or more times. V and J are TRBV9 and TRBJ2-4; D not certain. Germline loops: CDR1 SGDLS, CDR2 YYNGEE. There are 16 residues in the CDR3. V was trimmed by 3 bases and J by 0 bases, leaving 13 bases between them. The DNA of the CDR3 is TGTGCCAGCAGCGCAGGCCTACTCAAAGCCAAAAACATTCAGTACTTC. Protein: CASSAGLLKAKNIQYF.

This clonotype appeared many times. CDR3 in DNA: TGTGCCAGCAGCGTAGCTTCGGGGTTGGGCGAGCAGTACTTC. This gives the protein CASSVASGLGEQYF. The V gene is TRBV9, the J gene TRBJ2-7, with a possible D match to TRBD2 (5 bases). V lost 0 bases and J lost 6, with 13 bases in between. The CDR3 length is 14 residues. Germline lookup yields CDR1 SGDLS and CDR2 YYNGEE.

The sample holds many counts of this clonotype. The chain links TRBV9 to TRBJ1-3, with D tentatively TRBD1 (6 bases). The length of the CDR3 is 13 residues. Between the trimmed V and J ends, which lost 10 bases and 4 bases, there was a span of 15 bases. The germline V gene encodes CDR1 SGDLS and CDR2 YYNGEE. CDR3 sequence (DNA): TGTGCCTCAACCAGGGGCCCAGGAAACACCATATATTTT. It translates to CASTRGPGNTIYF.

This clonotype is medium-sized by share. The rearrangement joins TRBV9 to TRBJ2-5; 9 bases map to TRBD2. The length of the CDR3 is 13 residues. From germline, CDR1 is SGDLS and CDR2 YYNGEE. Unmatched junction bases numbered 4, after V lost 7 bases and J lost 3 bases. The CDR3 coding sequence is TGTGCCAGCGAAGCTAGCGGGGAAGAGACCCAGTACTTC. Translating it yields CASEASGEETQYF.

The sample holds many counts of this clonotype. This chain joins TRBV9 and TRBJ2-3; D uncertain. V was trimmed by 2 bases and J by 1 base, leaving 5 bases between them. The CDR3 totals 13 residues. CDR1 and CDR2 (germline): SGDLS, YYNGEE. The CDR3 here is CASSVPGTDTQYF. CDR3 DNA sequence: TGTGCCAGCAGCGTTCCGGGCACAGATACGCAGTATTTT.

This clonotype is labeled medium-sized (0.01 to 0.1%). V is TRBV9 and J is TRBJ2-5; 10 bases align to TRBD2. This CDR3 has 20 amino acids. CDR1 SGDLS and CDR2 YYNGEE come from the germline V gene. V lost 0 bases to trimming and J lost 3 bases; unmatched junction nucleotides: 17. The CDR3 spells CASSVASGLARGRPEETQYF. The CDR3 DNA is TGTGCCAGCAGCGTAGCGTCGGGACTAGCGAGGGGGCGACCCGAAGAGACCCAGTACTTC.

This clonotype has ten or more counts. The rearrangement uses TRBV9 and TRBJ1-6, with TRBD1 as a possible D gene (6 bases). Trimming removed 4 bases from V and 7 bases from J, with 15 bases in between. Germline V gives CDR1 SGDLS, CDR2 YYNGEE. The CDR3 consists of 15 residues. The CDR3: CASSRDTGGNSPLHF. The CDR3 DNA is TGTGCCAGCAGCAGGGACACGGGCGGCAATTCACCCCTCCACTTT.

There are many counts of this clonotype. The J gene is TRBJ1-3, the V gene TRBV9; perhaps TRBD1 as D (6 bases). The CDR3 spans 16 residues. Per germline, CDR1 SGDLS and CDR2 YYNGEE. V was trimmed by 4 bases and J by 1 base, leaving 15 bases between them. The CDR3 spells CASSTDPRGSGNTIYF. In DNA, the CDR3 is TGTGCCAGCAGCACAGACCCAAGGGGGTCTGGAAACACCATATATTTT.

The sample holds many counts of this clonotype. The chain recombines TRBV9 with TRBJ2-2; D is ambiguous. The germline V gene has CDR1 SGDLS and CDR2 YYNGEE. Trimming left V 0 bases short and J 6 bases short, with 12 bases between. The CDR3 has 15 amino acids. The CDR3 region is CASSVERDGAGELFF. CDR3 DNA sequence: TGTGCCAGCAGCGTAGAAAGGGATGGGGCCGGGGAGCTGTTTTTT. Supplemented by reference TRBV9 and TRBJ2-2, the full variable domain reads DSGVTQTPKHLITATGQRVTLRCSPRSGDLSVYWYQQSLDQGLQFLIQYYNGEERAKGNILERFSAQQFPDLHSELNLSSLELGDSALYFCASSVERDGAGELFFGEGSRLTVL.

This chain connects TRBV9 to TRBJ2-1, with D possibly matching TRBD2 (6 bases). V dropped 0 bases and J dropped 5 bases, with 15 bases sitting between them. Germline values: CDR1 SGDLS, CDR2 YYNGEE. This CDR3 spans 16 amino acids. The CDR3 DNA is TGTGCCAGCAGCGTAGTCCCTACCGGGGGTCACAATGAGCAGTTCTTC. Translated, it gives CASSVVPTGGHNEQFF.

Many counts were recorded for this clonotype. The chain has TRBV9 and TRBJ2-3, with D unclear. There are 15 residues in the CDR3. The V and J ends lost 3 bases and 2 bases respectively, with 13 bases between them. The germline CDR1 and CDR2 sequences are SGDLS and YYNGEE. As DNA, the CDR3 is TGTGCCAGCAGCGGACCCGTCCAAGCCACAGATACGCAGTATTTT. This sequence encodes CASSGPVQATDTQYF.

This clonotype was observed at least ten times. The chain joins TRBV9 to TRBJ2-2; TRBD2 matches 8 bases. Trimming removed 3 bases from V and 1 base from J; junction bases left unmatched: 14. Germline V CDR1 and CDR2: SGDLS, YYNGEE. The CDR3 has 19 residues. CDR3 sequence: CASSGASGGLARNTGELFF. In nucleotides, the CDR3 is TGTGCCAGCAGCGGGGCCTCGGGAGGACTAGCCAGGAACACCGGGGAGCTGTTTTTT.

This clonotype showed up many times. V is TRBV9 and J is TRBJ2-7, with D maybe TRBD2 (5 bases). This CDR3 has 14 amino acids. The germline gives CDR1 SGDLS, CDR2 YYNGEE. Trimming pared 0 bases from V and 4 bases from J, leaving 11 bases between. The CDR3 coding sequence is TGTGCCAGCAGCGTAGCTGCTAGAGGGTACGAGCAGTACTTC. This codes for CASSVAARGYEQYF. The complete variable domain, with remaining parts taken from reference TRBV9 and TRBJ2-7, reads DSGVTQTPKHLITATGQRVTLRCSPRSGDLSVYWYQQSLDQGLQFLIQYYNGEERAKGNILERFSAQQFPDLHSELNLSSLELGDSALYFCASSVAARGYEQYFGPGTRLTVT.

This clonotype was detected ten times or more. V and J are TRBV9 and TRBJ1-2; the D is unclear. Germline CDR1 is SGDLS and CDR2 is YYNGEE. This CDR3 is built from 14 residues. V was clipped by 4 bases and J by 2 bases, with 12 bases between them. The CDR3, as DNA: TGTGCCAGCAGCCCCCGGACGGGGAACTATGGCTACACCTTC. Its translation is CASSPRTGNYGYTF.